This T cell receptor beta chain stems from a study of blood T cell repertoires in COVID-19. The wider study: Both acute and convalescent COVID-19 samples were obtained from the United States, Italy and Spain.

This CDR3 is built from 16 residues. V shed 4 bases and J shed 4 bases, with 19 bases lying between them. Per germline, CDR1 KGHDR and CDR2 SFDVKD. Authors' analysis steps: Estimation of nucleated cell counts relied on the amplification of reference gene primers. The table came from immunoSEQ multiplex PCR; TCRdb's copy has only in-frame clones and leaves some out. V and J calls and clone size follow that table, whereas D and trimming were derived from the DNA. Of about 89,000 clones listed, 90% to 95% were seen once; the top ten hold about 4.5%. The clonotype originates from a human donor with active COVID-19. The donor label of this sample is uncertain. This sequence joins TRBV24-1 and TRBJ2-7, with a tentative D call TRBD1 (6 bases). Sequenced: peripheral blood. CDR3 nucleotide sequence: TGTGCCACCAGTGAAATGGACAGTCTTACTCTTTACGAGCAGTACTTC. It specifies CATSEMDSLTLYEQYF.